The rows below give T cell receptor beta chains drawn from one sample of a study of low-dose radiotherapy and immunotherapy resistance in tumors. TCRdb re-called the reads through MiXCR, storing one row per CDR3 protein. The data show roughly 46,000 distinct CDR3 sequences, with 10% to 15% seen just once and approximately 6.2% held by the top ten. The source material was PBMCs, sampled before treatment. These receptors came from a female donor with ovarian cancer. Each CDR3 is given with its conserved first and last residue. Each record gives: CDR3 protein, CDR3 DNA, J gene, V gene, clone size, D gene. The D gene is left open where the match is weak. Size is omitted from some rows. Given values are once, few, many or a class for expanded clones.

CDR3aa: CASSFSRGTEAFF; CDR3nt: TGTGCCAGCAGTTTCTCCAGGGGGACTGAAGCTTTCTTT; j_gene: TRBJ1-1; v_gene: TRBV12-3/TRBV12-4; abundance: many; d_gene: TRBD1
CDR3aa: CASIQQGASNQPQHF; CDR3nt: TGTGCCAGTATCCAACAGGGGGCCAGCAATCAGCCCCAGCATTTT; j_gene: TRBJ1-5; v_gene: TRBV19; abundance: many; d_gene: TRBD1
CDR3aa: CASSEGTETNEKLFF; CDR3nt: TGTGCCAGCAGCGAAGGGACGGAGACTAATGAAAAACTGTTTTTT; j_gene: TRBJ1-4; v_gene: TRBV2; abundance: many; d_gene: .
CDR3aa: CASSPPSTYEQFF; CDR3nt: TGTGCCAGCTCACCACCAAGCACCTATGAGCAGTTCTTC; j_gene: TRBJ2-1; v_gene: TRBV18; abundance: many; d_gene: .
CDR3aa: CASSPNRGPYGYTF; CDR3nt: TGTGCCAGCTCTCCAAACAGGGGGCCCTATGGCTACACCTTC; j_gene: TRBJ1-2; v_gene: TRBV18; abundance: many; d_gene: TRBD1
CDR3aa: CAWSPDSEAFF; CDR3nt: TGTGCCTGGAGCCCGGACAGTGAAGCTTTCTTT; j_gene: TRBJ1-1; v_gene: TRBV30; abundance: many; d_gene: .
CDR3aa: CASSYVEGSYGYTF; CDR3nt: TGTGCCAGCAGTTACGTCGAGGGAAGCTATGGCTACACCTTC; j_gene: TRBJ1-2; v_gene: TRBV6-2/TRBV6-3; abundance: few; d_gene: .
CDR3aa: CASSPGGVGMNTEAFF; CDR3nt: TGCGCCAGCAGCCCCGGCGGGGTGGGGATGAACACTGAAGCTTTCTTT; j_gene: TRBJ1-1; v_gene: TRBV5-1; abundance: many; d_gene: .
CDR3aa: CASSDRGASYEQYF; CDR3nt: TGTGCCAGCAGTGACAGGGGAGCCTCCTACGAGCAGTACTTC; j_gene: TRBJ2-7; v_gene: TRBV28; abundance: many; d_gene: TRBD1
CDR3aa: CASSENRDLGNQPQHF; CDR3nt: TGTGCCAGCAGTGAAAACAGGGACCTTGGCAATCAGCCCCAGCATTTT; j_gene: TRBJ1-5; v_gene: TRBV2; abundance: many; d_gene: .
CDR3aa: CASSRDGATYEQYF; CDR3nt: TGTGCCAGCAGCCGGGATGGAGCCACCTACGAGCAGTACTTC; j_gene: TRBJ2-7; v_gene: TRBV7-2; abundance: many; d_gene: .
CDR3aa: CASGLAEETQYF; CDR3nt: TGCGCCAGCGGACTAGCGGAAGAGACCCAGTACTTC; j_gene: TRBJ2-5; v_gene: TRBV5-1; abundance: .; d_gene: TRBD2
CDR3aa: CASSQQGTKDLREQYF; CDR3nt: TGTGCCAGCAGCCAACAGGGGACTAAGGATCTGAGGGAGCAGTACTTC; j_gene: TRBJ2-7; v_gene: TRBV3-1; abundance: many; d_gene: .
CDR3aa: CASSVLAGVYGEQFF; CDR3nt: TGTGCCAGCAGCGTCCTAGCGGGAGTTTATGGTGAGCAGTTCTTC; j_gene: TRBJ2-1; v_gene: TRBV9; abundance: few; d_gene: TRBD2
CDR3aa: CASSPGLGTDTQYF; CDR3nt: TGCGCCAGCAGCCCCGGACTGGGGACAGATACGCAGTATTTT; j_gene: TRBJ2-3; v_gene: TRBV5-1; abundance: many; d_gene: .
CDR3aa: CASSLAGRTDTQYF; CDR3nt: TGCGCCAGCAGCTTGGCTGGGCGCACAGATACGCAGTATTTT; j_gene: TRBJ2-3; v_gene: TRBV5-1; abundance: many; d_gene: .
CDR3aa: CASSLGRGTDTRYF; CDR3nt: TGTGCCAGCAGCCTAGGCAGAGGCACAGATACGCGGTATTTT; j_gene: TRBJ2-3; v_gene: TRBV12-3/TRBV12-4; abundance: once; d_gene: .
CDR3aa: CASGFREQFF; CDR3nt: TGTGCTAGTGGTTTTAGGGAGCAGTTCTTC; j_gene: TRBJ2-1; v_gene: TRBV12-5; abundance: many; d_gene: .
CDR3aa: CASRSGLAGGPSYNEQFF; CDR3nt: TGTGCCAGCAGGTCCGGACTAGCGGGAGGGCCCTCCTACAATGAGCAGTTCTTC; j_gene: TRBJ2-1; v_gene: TRBV5-4; abundance: many; d_gene: TRBD2
CDR3aa: CASTYTRGRSNQPQHF; CDR3nt: TGTGCCAGCACCTACACCAGGGGGCGAAGCAATCAGCCCCAGCATTTT; j_gene: TRBJ1-5; v_gene: TRBV2; abundance: many; d_gene: TRBD1
CDR3aa: CASSPQSSRANVLTF; CDR3nt: TGTGCCAGCAGCCCTCAATCTAGCAGGGCCAACGTCCTGACTTTC; j_gene: TRBJ2-6; v_gene: TRBV14; abundance: many; d_gene: .
CDR3aa: CSVHRVNTEAFF; CDR3nt: TGCAGCGTGCACAGGGTGAACACTGAAGCTTTCTTT; j_gene: TRBJ1-1; v_gene: TRBV29-1; abundance: many; d_gene: .
CDR3aa: CASRHPWTGQETQYF; CDR3nt: TGTGCCAGCAGGCATCCCTGGACAGGGCAAGAGACCCAGTACTTC; j_gene: TRBJ2-5; v_gene: TRBV11-2; abundance: many; d_gene: TRBD1
CDR3aa: CASSPQLDTDTQYF; CDR3nt: TGTGCCAGCTCACCACAACTAGACACAGATACGCAGTATTTT; j_gene: TRBJ2-3; v_gene: TRBV18; abundance: many; d_gene: .
CDR3aa: CASEVDGDQPQHF; CDR3nt: TGTGCCAGCGAAGTGGACGGGGATCAGCCCCAGCATTTT; j_gene: TRBJ1-5; v_gene: TRBV28; abundance: many; d_gene: .
CDR3aa: CASSQDNTGLNQPQHF; CDR3nt: TGCGCCAGCAGCCAAGATAATACGGGATTGAATCAGCCCCAGCATTTT; j_gene: TRBJ1-5; v_gene: TRBV4-1; abundance: many; d_gene: .
CDR3aa: CSAPDRVWGEQYF; CDR3nt: TGCAGTGCTCCAGACAGGGTATGGGGCGAGCAGTACTTC; j_gene: TRBJ2-7; v_gene: TRBV20-1; abundance: .; d_gene: TRBD1